The 17 T cell receptor beta chains below all came from one sample that was sequenced in a study of CD4 T cells in relation to SARS-CoV-2 and coronaviruses. Profiled with immunoSEQ multiplex PCR; TCRdb holds only in-frame clones, not every one. The sample records some 22,000 clones, around three quarters being singletons. Which antigens these TCRs recognize remains unknown. Before the COVID-19 pandemic, during about 2011-2019, CD4+ T cells were taken from unexposed donors. The cells were cultured for around ten days before CD4+ T cells were isolated. Sequenced input: CD4+ T cells from PBMCs, cultured in vitro. These receptors all come from a human donor in good health.

This clone was counted between two and nine times. This chain connects TRBV7-2 to TRBJ2-7; 7 positions match TRBD2. The V gene's germline CDR1 is SGHTA and CDR2 FQGNSA. This CDR3 is built from 15 residues. With V trimmed by 2 bases and J by 1 base, 5 bases remained unmatched. In nucleotides, the CDR3 is TGTGCCAGCAGCTTATCATTCGGGGGGTCCTACGAGCAGTACTTC. Its translation is CASSLSFGGSYEQYF.

The chain recombines TRBV27 with TRBJ2-7; TRBD1 matches at 8 bases. J was trimmed by 0 bases and V by 6 bases; bases with no gene match: 7. Looked up from germline, CDR1 is MNHEY and CDR2 is SMNVEV (reference sequence). The CDR3 has 15 residues. This chain's CDR3 is CASSRQGASSYEQYF. DNA of the CDR3: TGTGCCAGCAGCCGGCAGGGGGCAAGCTCCTACGAGCAGTACTTC.

The CDR3 region has the DNA TGTGCCAGCAGCGTAGGGGGGACAGGGGGAAACATTCAGTACTTC. The encoded protein is CASSVGGTGGNIQYF. V usage is TRBV9 and J usage is TRBJ2-4, with 11 bases aligning to TRBD1. The CDR3 sequence is 15 residues long. The trim removed 0 bases at V and 6 bases at J, leaving 2 bases unmatched. Germline values: CDR1 SGDLS, CDR2 YYNGEE. The variable domain in full, with the rest retrieved from reference TRBV9 and TRBJ2-4, is DSGVTQTPKHLITATGQRVTLRCSPRSGDLSVYWYQQSLDQGLQFLIQYYNGEERAKGNILERFSAQQFPDLHSELNLSSLELGDSALYFCASSVGGTGGNIQYFGAGTRLSVL.

V is TRBV2 and J is TRBJ2-7, with a weak D call TRBD1 (5 bases). Trimming stripped 4 bases from V and 3 bases from J, with 7 bases between. Germline assignment: CDR1 SNHLY and CDR2 FYNNEI. This CDR3 has 12 residues. The DNA for the CDR3 is TGTGCCAGCAGTGGCGACAGCTACGAGCAGTACTTC. It specifies CASSGDSYEQYF.

The chain carries TRBV11-2 and TRBJ1-6; D perhaps matches TRBD1 (5 bases). The CDR3 runs 14 residues. The germline V gene has CDR1 SGHAT and CDR2 FQNNGV. V gave up 4 bases and J gave up 10 bases, with 14 bases separating them. CDR3 nucleotides: TGTGCCAGCAGCTCCGGAACAGGCGGGTCACCCCTCCACTTT. Its translation: CASSSGTGGSPLHF.

V gene TRBV7-3 combines with J gene TRBJ2-1; perhaps TRBD2 as D (7 bases). Germline CDR1 reads SGHTA; CDR2 reads FQGTGA. V lost 5 bases to trimming and J lost 0 bases, with 26 bases between them. The CDR3 length is 20 residues. For the CDR3, the DNA is TGTGCCAGCAGCCCTAGGGGGGAAGCGGGAAAGTCGAGCTCCTACAATGAGCAGTTCTTC. Protein: CASSPRGEAGKSSSYNEQFF.

The J gene is TRBJ1-2, the V gene TRBV6-6; the D gene is possibly TRBD1 (6 bases). V lost 5 bases and J 2 bases, leaving 27 bases between the germline ends. Germline V gene data show CDR1 as MNHNY and CDR2 as SVGAGI (reference sequence). This CDR3 contains 19 residues. The CDR3 reads CASSPGAGEQHFGNYGYTF. The CDR3 nucleotides are TGTGCCAGCAGTCCGGGGGCCGGGGAGCAGCACTTCGGGAACTATGGCTACACCTTC.

V gene TRBV27 combines with J gene TRBJ2-1; D is unresolved. Germline CDR1 and CDR2: MNHEY and SMNVEV (reference sequence). V was trimmed by 0 bases and J by 12 bases, leaving 12 bases between them. The CDR3 covers 13 residues. The CDR3, as DNA: TGTGCCAGCAGTTTATCGTTAGCTGGGTTGCAGTTCTTC. Amino acid sequence: CASSLSLAGLQFF.

The chain has TRBV10-3 and TRBJ1-1; D gene uncertain. CDR1 ENHRY and CDR2 SYGVKD come from the germline V gene. The CDR3 runs 11 residues. The V end was cut by 0 bases, the J end by 10 bases, with 6 bases between. CDR3 protein: CAISESAGAFF. The CDR3 coding sequence is TGTGCCATCAGTGAGTCGGCGGGAGCTTTCTTT.

Only one count was recorded for this clone. The gene calls are TRBV5-6 and TRBJ1-5; D gene uncertain. CDR1 is SGHDT, CDR2 YYEEEE, per germline. V lost 3 bases and J lost 3, with 19 bases in between. The CDR3 length is 17 residues. CDR3: CASSSLYPGSVNQPQHF. Written as DNA, the CDR3 is TGTGCCAGCAGCTCGCTTTATCCGGGGAGCGTCAATCAGCCCCAGCATTTT.

The V gene is TRBV30, the J gene TRBJ2-1, with 12 bases matching TRBD2. V lost 3 bases and J lost 7; bases outside the gene matches: 13. The CDR3 is 17 residues long. Per germline, CDR1 GTSNPN and CDR2 SVGIG (reference sequence). The CDR3: CAWSLGWASGRGNEQFF. The CDR3 coding sequence is TGTGCCTGGAGCCTTGGGTGGGCTAGCGGGAGGGGGAATGAGCAGTTCTTC.

This rearrangement joins TRBV27 to TRBJ2-1; D is possibly TRBD1 (5 bases). Germline-derived CDR1 and CDR2 are MNHEY and SMNVEV (reference sequence). CDR3 length equals 15 residues. V lost 0 bases and J lost 2, with 8 bases in between. CDR3 nucleotide sequence: TGTGCCAGCAGTTTATCTCAGGGTCCCTACAATGAGCAGTTCTTC. It encodes CASSLSQGPYNEQFF.

The V and J genes are TRBV7-2 and TRBJ2-1; 7 positions agree with TRBD2. CDR3 length equals 15 residues. V was clipped by 3 bases and J by 5 bases; unmatched bases: 7. Germline values: CDR1 SGHTA, CDR2 FQGNSA. CDR3 sequence: CASSFVAGANNEQFF. CDR3 in DNA: TGTGCCAGCAGCTTCGTAGCGGGCGCGAACAATGAGCAGTTCTTC.

The chain recombines TRBV28 with TRBJ1-1, with no clear D. Per germline, CDR1 MDHEN and CDR2 SYDVKM. The V and J ends lost 3 bases and 5 bases respectively, with 16 bases between them. This CDR3 contains 15 residues. CDR3 residues: CASSFRDASGTEAFF. The CDR3 DNA reads TGTGCCAGCAGTTTCAGAGACGCCTCTGGGACTGAAGCTTTCTTT.

The J gene is TRBJ2-1, the V gene TRBV5-1; TRBD2 matches 10 bases. With V trimmed by 3 bases and J by 8 bases, 8 bases remained unmatched. This CDR3 contains 15 residues. From germline, CDR1 is SGHRS and CDR2 YFSETQ. CDR3 nucleotides: TGCGCCAGCAGCTCCGGACTAGCGGTTGGTGATGAGCAGTTCTTC. Amino acids: CASSSGLAVGDEQFF.

This clone appeared a single time. V gene TRBV18 combines with J gene TRBJ1-5; D is unresolved. Trimming removed 0 bases at V and 2 bases at J, with 14 bases between. Germline V gives CDR1 KGHSH, CDR2 LQKENI. The CDR3 totals 17 residues. The DNA for the CDR3 is TGTGCCAGCTCACCACCGGGAGGGATTGGGGGCAATCAGCCCCAGCATTTT. Translation: CASSPPGGIGGNQPQHF.

CDR3 in DNA: TGTGCCAGCAGCTTAGTGGTTAGCAATGAGCAGTTCTTC. Translating gives CASSLVVSNEQFF. The V gene is TRBV7-2, the J gene TRBJ2-1; D is undetermined. The CDR3 covers 13 residues. Trimming pared 1 base from V and 6 bases from J, leaving 7 bases between. Germline lookup yields CDR1 SGHTA and CDR2 FQGNSA.